The 16 T cell receptor beta chains below were found in one sample sequenced in a study of T cells in localized non-small cell lung cancer. Libraries were prepared by immunoSEQ multiplex PCR; TCRdb keeps only in-frame clonotypes and omits some of them. The sample records tens of thousands of clones, around 81% being singletons. Source: PBMCs, taken before any cancer treatment. These receptors were collected from a man aged 40 to 75 with stage II lung adenocarcinoma.

The chain is built from TRBV30 and TRBJ1-1, with 10 bases that match TRBD1. Unmatched junction bases numbered 3, after V lost 5 bases and J lost 6 bases. The CDR3 is made up of 12 amino acids. The germline CDR1 and CDR2 sequences are GTSNPN and SVGIG (reference sequence). The DNA of the CDR3 is TGTGCCTGGGGGGACAGGGGCTCTGAAGCTTTCTTT. Amino acids: CAWGDRGSEAFF.

Turning to this clone: Distinct nucleotide sequences in the sample also encode this CDR3. V usage is TRBV6-1 and J usage is TRBJ1-2; 8 bases map to TRBD1. V lost 4 bases to trimming and J lost 3 bases; unmatched junction nucleotides: 1. Germline assignment: CDR1 MNHNS and CDR2 SASEGT. The CDR3 loop spans 13 amino acids. The CDR3 protein is CASSVTGDYGYTF. As DNA, the CDR3 is TGTGCCAGCAGTGTGACAGGGGACTATGGCTACACCTTC.

The chain combines TRBV2 with TRBJ1-1; D gene unclear. In germline, CDR1 is SNHLY, CDR2 FYNNEI. With 5 bases removed from V and 9 bases from J, the gap between germline ends came to 10 bases. This CDR3 is 11 amino acids long. CDR3 nucleotide sequence: TGTGCCAGCAGTTTAAAGGTCCAAGCTTTCTTT. Residues: CASSLKVQAFF.

This clone was detected once. The chain recombines TRBV27 with TRBJ2-3; maybe TRBD1 (6 bases). CDR1 and CDR2 from the germline V gene are MNHEY and SMNVEV (reference sequence). Trimming removed 4 bases from V and 1 base from J, with 12 bases in between. The CDR3 sequence is 15 residues long. For the CDR3, the DNA is TGTGCCAGCAGTTCACCGGGACAACGCACAGATACGCAGTATTTT. This encodes CASSSPGQRTDTQYF.

The chain links TRBV5-1 to TRBJ1-1, with 10 bases identical to TRBD1. Germline CDR1 and CDR2: SGHRS and YFSETQ. CDR3 length equals 15 residues. Trimming removed 0 bases from V and 5 bases from J; junction bases left unmatched: 4. The CDR3 protein is CASSLAWGQGTEAFF. The CDR3 region has the DNA TGCGCCAGCAGCTTGGCCTGGGGACAGGGGACTGAAGCTTTCTTT.

Comments on this clone: The same CDR3 is also encoded by other DNA sequences in this sample. The chain's CDR3 is CASSLSTDTQYF. In DNA form, the CDR3 reads TGTGCCAGCAGCTTGTCCACGGATACGCAGTATTTT. The chain links TRBV5-4 to TRBJ2-3; no reliable D call. V lost 1 base, J lost 6 bases, and 6 bases lay in between. This CDR3 has 12 residues. Per germline, CDR1 SGHNT and CDR2 YYREEE (reference sequence).

This clone was seen more than once but under ten times. The chain carries TRBV6-1 and TRBJ1-3; D is unclear. This CDR3 has 14 amino acids. Germline loops: CDR1 MNHNS, CDR2 SASEGT. The V end lost 4 bases, the J end lost 0 bases, and 7 bases lay between the germline ends. For the CDR3, the DNA is TGTGCCAGCAGTGGCGGTTACTCTGGAAACACCATATATTTT. Translation gives CASSGGYSGNTIYF.

The chain recombines TRBV29-1 with TRBJ2-3; perhaps TRBD1 as D (6 bases). The CDR3 totals 14 residues. Germline CDR1 SQVTM, CDR2 ANQGSEA. The V end lost 1 base, the J end lost 0 bases, and 8 bases lay between the germline ends. The DNA of the CDR3 is TGCAGCGTTGAAGGGACAGAGAGCACAGATACGCAGTATTTT. Translation: CSVEGTESTDTQYF.

The chain combines TRBV21-1 with TRBJ1-5. TRBV21-1 is tagged as a pseudogene. The CDR3 contains 15 residues. CDR3: CASSKRGNGNQPQHF. CDR3 in DNA: TGTGCCAGCAGCAAACGGGGGAACGGCAATCAGCCCCAGCATTTT.

The chain carries TRBV5-4 and TRBJ2-1; TRBD2 aligns across 11 bases. Germline CDR1 is SGHNT and CDR2 is YYREEE (reference sequence). Trimming at V came to 1 base and at J to 5 bases, leaving 2 bases not matched to a gene. The CDR3 sequence is 15 residues long. CDR3 in DNA: TGTGCCAGCAGCTTGCCACTAGCGGGGGACAATGAGCAGTTCTTC. Translated, it gives CASSLPLAGDNEQFF. The complete variable domain, with remaining parts taken from reference TRBV5-4 and TRBJ2-1, reads ETGVTQSPTHLIKTRGQQVTLRCSSQSGHNTVSWYQQALGQGPQFIFQYYREEENGRGNFPPRFSGLQFPNYSSELNVNALELDDSALYLCASSLPLAGDNEQFFGPGTRLTVL.

The V and J genes are TRBV9 and TRBJ2-2; a weak D match, TRBD2 (5 bases). Germline loops: CDR1 SGDLS, CDR2 YYNGEE. The CDR3 spans 13 residues. Trimming removed 1 base at V and 8 bases at J, with 9 bases between. CDR3 in amino acids: CASSVRDMGELFF. The CDR3 DNA reads TGTGCCAGCAGCGTACGGGATATGGGGGAGCTGTTTTTT.

The V gene is TRBV5-1, the J gene TRBJ2-3, with 8 nucleotides matching TRBD2. The junction had 9 bases not matched to a gene; V was cut back by 1 base and J by 5 bases. The CDR3 runs to 16 residues. Germline V lookup: CDR1 SGHRS, CDR2 YFSETQ. DNA for the CDR3: TGCGCCAGCAGCTTGCTGATTAGCGGGAAAGGAGATACGCAGTATTTT. Translation gives CASSLLISGKGDTQYF.

The chain couples TRBV18 to TRBJ1-1, with D unresolved. This CDR3 has 11 amino acids. The germline CDR1 and CDR2 sequences are KGHSH and LQKENI. Trimming stripped 8 bases from V and 7 bases from J, with 11 bases between. The CDR3 DNA sequence: TGTGCCAGCCTTGAAGTTAGTGAAGCTTTCTTT. It encodes CASLEVSEAFF.

This clone was counted a few times. Germline and junction disagree at one end, which may indicate a read error. The chain has TRBV7-7 and TRBJ2-5; 12 positions match TRBD2. Germline V gene lookup returns CDR1 SSHAT and CDR2 FNYEAQ (reference sequence). This CDR3 contains 16 residues. The CDR3 DNA is TGTGCTAGCAGCTCGGGGAGGCTAGCGGGAGGGGAGACCCAGTACTTC. The encoded protein is CASSSGRLAGGETQYF.

The chain couples TRBV7-9 to TRBJ1-5; D unresolved. Germline-derived CDR1 and CDR2 are SEHNR and FQNEAQ (reference sequence). This CDR3 has 14 residues. V dropped 0 bases and J dropped 4 bases, with 7 bases sitting between them. CDR3 sequence: CASSLARDNQPQHF. CDR3 coding DNA: TGTGCCAGCAGCTTAGCGCGAGATAATCAGCCCCAGCATTTT.

The rearrangement uses TRBV5-4 and TRBJ1-2; D call uncertain. This CDR3 comprises 13 residues. Germline V CDR1 and CDR2: SGHNT, YYREEE (reference sequence). V was pared by 0 bases and J by 6 bases, with 9 bases between. CDR3 in DNA: TGTGCCAGCAGCTTGGCCGAGCTCAATGGCTACACCTTC. Amino acids: CASSLAELNGYTF.